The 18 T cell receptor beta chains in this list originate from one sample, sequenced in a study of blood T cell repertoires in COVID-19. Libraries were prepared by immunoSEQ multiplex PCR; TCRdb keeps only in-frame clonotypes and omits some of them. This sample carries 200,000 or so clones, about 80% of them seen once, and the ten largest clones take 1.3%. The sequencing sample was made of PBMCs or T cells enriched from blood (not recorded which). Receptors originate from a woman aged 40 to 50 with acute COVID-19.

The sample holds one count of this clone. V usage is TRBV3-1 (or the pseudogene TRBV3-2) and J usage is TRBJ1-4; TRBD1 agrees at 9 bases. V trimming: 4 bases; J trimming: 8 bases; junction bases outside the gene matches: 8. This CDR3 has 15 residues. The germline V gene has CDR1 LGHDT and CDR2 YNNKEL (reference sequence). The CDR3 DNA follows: TGTGCCAGCAGCCTCCGCCGGGACAGGGAGGAAAAACTGTTTTTT. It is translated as CASSLRRDREEKLFF.

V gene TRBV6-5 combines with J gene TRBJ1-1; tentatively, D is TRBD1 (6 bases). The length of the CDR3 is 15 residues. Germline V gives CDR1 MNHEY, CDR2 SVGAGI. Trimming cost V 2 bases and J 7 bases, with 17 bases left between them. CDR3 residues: CASSYTLGTPFEAFF. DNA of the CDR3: TGTGCCAGCAGTTACACCCTCGGGACACCCTTTGAAGCTTTCTTT.

CDR3 nucleotide sequence: TGTGCCAGCAAACCGGACAGGGACAATTCACCCCTCCACTTT. It yields the protein CASKPDRDNSPLHF. The chain combines TRBV6-5 with TRBJ1-6, with TRBD1 matching over 8 bases. This CDR3 is 14 amino acids long. CDR1 is MNHEY and CDR2 is SVGAGI in the germline V gene. The V gene end was trimmed by 7 bases and the J gene end by 7 bases; junction bases not matched to a gene: 6.

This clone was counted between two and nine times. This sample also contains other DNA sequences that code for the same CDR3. CDR3 DNA sequence: TGTGCCAGCTCAAAGGGGGCCCAGACAGATACGCAGTATTTT. Amino acids: CASSKGAQTDTQYF. The V gene is TRBV18, the J gene TRBJ2-3; TRBD1 matches 7 bases. The CDR3 loop spans 14 amino acids. Germline loops: CDR1 KGHSH, CDR2 LQKENI. V shed 5 bases and J 3 bases; nucleotides not matched to a gene: 5. The full variable domain, rest sourced from reference TRBV18 and TRBJ2-3, is NAGVMQNPRHLVRRRGQEARLRCSPMKGHSHVYWYRQLPEEGLKFMVYLQKENIIDESGMPKERFSAEFPKEGPSILRIQQVVRGDSAAYFCASSKGAQTDTQYFGPGTRLTVL.

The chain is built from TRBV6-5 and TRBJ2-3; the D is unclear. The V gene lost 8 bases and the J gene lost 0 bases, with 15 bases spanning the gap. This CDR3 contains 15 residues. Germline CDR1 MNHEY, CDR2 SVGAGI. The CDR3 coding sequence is TGTGCCAGCGGTTTAAAGGCGGCTAGCACAGATACGCAGTATTTT. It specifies CASGLKAASTDTQYF.

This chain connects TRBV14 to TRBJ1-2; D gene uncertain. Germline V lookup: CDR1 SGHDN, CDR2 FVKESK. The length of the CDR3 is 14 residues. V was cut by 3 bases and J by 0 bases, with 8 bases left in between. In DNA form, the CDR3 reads TGTGCCAGCAGCCATTCCCTCTCTAACTATGGCTACACCTTC. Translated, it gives CASSHSLSNYGYTF.

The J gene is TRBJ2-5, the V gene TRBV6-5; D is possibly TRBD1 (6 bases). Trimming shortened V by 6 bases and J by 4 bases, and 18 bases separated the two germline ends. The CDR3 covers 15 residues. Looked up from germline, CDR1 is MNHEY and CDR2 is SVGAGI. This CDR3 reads CASSQSRGRLETQYF. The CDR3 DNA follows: TGTGCCAGCAGCCAATCCAGGGGTCGGCTAGAGACCCAGTACTTC.

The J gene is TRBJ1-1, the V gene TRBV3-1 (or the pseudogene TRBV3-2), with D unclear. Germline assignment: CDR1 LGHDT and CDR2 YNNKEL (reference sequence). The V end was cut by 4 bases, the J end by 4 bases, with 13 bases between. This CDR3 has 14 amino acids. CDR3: CASSPSGGGTEAFF. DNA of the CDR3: TGTGCCAGCAGCCCGAGTGGTGGAGGCACTGAAGCTTTCTTT.

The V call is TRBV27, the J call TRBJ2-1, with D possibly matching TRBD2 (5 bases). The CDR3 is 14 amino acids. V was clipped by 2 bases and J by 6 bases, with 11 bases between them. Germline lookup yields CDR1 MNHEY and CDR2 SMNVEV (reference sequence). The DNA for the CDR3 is TGTGCCAGCAGTTTAGCGGGTCAGACCAATGAGCAGTTCTTC. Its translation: CASSLAGQTNEQFF.

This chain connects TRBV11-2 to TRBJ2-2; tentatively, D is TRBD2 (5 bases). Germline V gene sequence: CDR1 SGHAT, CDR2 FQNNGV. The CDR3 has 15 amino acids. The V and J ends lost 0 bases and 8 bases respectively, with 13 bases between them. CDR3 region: CASSLERLAAGELFF. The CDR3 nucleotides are TGTGCCAGCAGCTTAGAACGGCTAGCTGCGGGGGAGCTGTTTTTT.

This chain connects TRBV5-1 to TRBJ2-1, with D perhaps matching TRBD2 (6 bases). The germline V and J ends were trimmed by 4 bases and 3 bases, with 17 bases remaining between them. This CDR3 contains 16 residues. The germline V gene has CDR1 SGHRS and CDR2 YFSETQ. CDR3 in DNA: TGCGCCAGCAGCCTGGGGTGGGTAGCGGACTACAATGAGCAGTTCTTC. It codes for CASSLGWVADYNEQFF.

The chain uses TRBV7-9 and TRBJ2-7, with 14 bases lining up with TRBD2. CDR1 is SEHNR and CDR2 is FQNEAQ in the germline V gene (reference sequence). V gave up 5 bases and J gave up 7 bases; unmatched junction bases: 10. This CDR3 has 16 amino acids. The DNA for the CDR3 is TGTGCCAGCAGCGCCCGGACTAGCGGGGGGTTCGGGGAGCAGTACTTC. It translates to CASSARTSGGFGEQYF.

The CDR3 region has the DNA TGTGCCAGCTCACCAGGGGACAGGGTAGCAAGAGCTTTCTTT. Residues: CASSPGDRVARAFF. This chain connects TRBV18 to TRBJ1-1, with TRBD1 identical over 9 bases. The CDR3 is 14 residues long. V was pared by 2 bases and J by 10 bases, with 8 bases of the junction left unmatched. CDR1 is KGHSH and CDR2 is LQKENI in the germline V gene.

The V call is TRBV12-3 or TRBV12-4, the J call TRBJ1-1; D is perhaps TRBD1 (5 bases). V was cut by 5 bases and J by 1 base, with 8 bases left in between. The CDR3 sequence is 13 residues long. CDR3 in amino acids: CASSPTGNTEAFF. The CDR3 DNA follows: TGTGCCAGCAGTCCTACAGGGAACACTGAAGCTTTCTTT.

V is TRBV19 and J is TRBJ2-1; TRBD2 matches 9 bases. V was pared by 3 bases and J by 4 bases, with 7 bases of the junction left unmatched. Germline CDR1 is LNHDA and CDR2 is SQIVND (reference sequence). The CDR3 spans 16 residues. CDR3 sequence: CASSIMTSGLYNEQFF. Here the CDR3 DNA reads TGTGCCAGTAGTATCATGACTAGCGGATTATACAATGAGCAGTTCTTC.

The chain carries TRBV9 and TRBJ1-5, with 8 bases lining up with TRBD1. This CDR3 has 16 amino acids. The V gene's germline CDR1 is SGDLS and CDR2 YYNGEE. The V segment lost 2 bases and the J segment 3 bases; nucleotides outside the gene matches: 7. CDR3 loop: CASSVSAGQDNQPQHF. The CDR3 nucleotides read TGTGCCAGCAGCGTGAGCGCGGGACAGGACAATCAGCCCCAGCATTTT.

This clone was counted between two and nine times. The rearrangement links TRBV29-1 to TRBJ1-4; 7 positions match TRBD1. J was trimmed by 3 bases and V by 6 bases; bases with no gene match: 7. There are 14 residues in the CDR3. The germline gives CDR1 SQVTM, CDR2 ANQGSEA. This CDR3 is CSVLRDSANEKLFF. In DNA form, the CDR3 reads TGCAGCGTACTTAGGGACAGTGCTAATGAAAAACTGTTTTTT.

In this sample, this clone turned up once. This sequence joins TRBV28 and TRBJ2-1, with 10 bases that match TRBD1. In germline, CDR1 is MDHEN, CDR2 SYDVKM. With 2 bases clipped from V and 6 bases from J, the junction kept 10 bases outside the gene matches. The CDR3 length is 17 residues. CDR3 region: CASSLTTGTGESNEQFF. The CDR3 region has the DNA TGTGCCAGCAGTTTAACTACCGGGACAGGGGAGTCCAATGAGCAGTTCTTC.